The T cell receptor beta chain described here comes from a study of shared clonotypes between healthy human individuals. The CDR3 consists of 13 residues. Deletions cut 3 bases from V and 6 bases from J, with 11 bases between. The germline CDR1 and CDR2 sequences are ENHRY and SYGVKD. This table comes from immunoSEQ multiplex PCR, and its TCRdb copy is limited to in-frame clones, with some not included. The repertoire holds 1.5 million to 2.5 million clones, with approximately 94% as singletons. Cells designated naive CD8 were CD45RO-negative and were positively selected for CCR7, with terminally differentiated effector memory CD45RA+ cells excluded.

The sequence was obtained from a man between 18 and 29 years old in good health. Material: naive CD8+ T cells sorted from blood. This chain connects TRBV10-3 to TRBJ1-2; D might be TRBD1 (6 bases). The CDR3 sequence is CAISDSGADGYTF. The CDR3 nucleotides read TGTGCCATCAGTGATTCGGGGGCTGATGGCTACACCTTC.